This TCR beta chain was documented in a study of T cell responses to AZD1222 COVID-19 vaccine. This clone was counted a few times. What it recognizes is unknown. Second-dose groups at about 4 or about 12 weeks were pooled. Only in-frame clones appear in the TCRdb table, and some are missing; sequencing was by immunoSEQ multiplex PCR. The data show 100,000 to 130,000 clones, around nine tenths seen once. The study, taken as a whole, reports: White British donors predominated, females outnumbered males, and clonal diversity was possibly underestimated.

Looked up from germline, CDR1 is SGHNT and CDR2 is YYREEE (reference sequence). V was clipped by 0 bases and J by 4 bases; unmatched bases: 3. The CDR3 length is 16 residues. V and J are TRBV5-4 and TRBJ2-2, with 10 bases aligning to TRBD2. The specimen comprised peripheral blood, sampled 28 days after the second AZD1222 dose. The clonotype comes from an adult who received the AZD1222 COVID-19 vaccine. The CDR3 region is CASSLAAGGVTGELFF. The CDR3, as DNA: TGTGCCAGCAGCTTGGCAGCGGGGGGGGTCACCGGGGAGCTGTTTTTT.